This T cell receptor (beta chain) comes out of a study of T cells in Graves' hyperthyroidism and ophthalmopathy. The source material, RNA transcripts, was used to amplify TCR beta CDR3 regions. Initially, a first-round RT-PCR of the TCR CDR3 employed the HTBI primer set. TCRdb passed the multiplex PCR reads through MiXCR, listing each CDR3 protein once. The data contain about 400,000 distinct CDR3 sequences, around 15% of them seen just once; the ten biggest clones take up about 20%. The V and J ends lost 7 bases and 3 bases respectively, with 10 bases between them. Germline V CDR1 and CDR2: SNHLY, FYNNEI. This CDR3 is 12 amino acids long. Ten or more counts support this clonotype.

This clonotype originated in a woman aged 55-69 years with Graves' ophthalmopathy. Sequenced input: blood. This chain links TRBV2 with TRBJ2-7; D not resolved. The CDR3 protein is CASTLTGYEQYF. In nucleotides, the CDR3 is TGTGCCAGCACGTTGACTGGCTACGAGCAGTACTTC.